These 9 T cell receptor beta chains were sequenced from one sample in a study of blood T cell repertoires in COVID-19. Repertoires were generated with immunoSEQ multiplex PCR, while TCRdb's copy carries only in-frame clones and drops some. Of about 160,000 clones detected, roughly 87% appear once; the ten largest clones hold under 5%. Specimen: peripheral blood. Every receptor here comes from a woman aged 55-69 years who had recovered from COVID-19.

The chain combines TRBV27 with TRBJ2-1; D is possibly TRBD2 (7 bases). The CDR3 is 12 residues long. Germline V gene data show CDR1 as MNHEY and CDR2 as SMNVEV (reference sequence). V was pared by 11 bases and J by 7 bases, with 15 bases between. The CDR3 region has the DNA TGTGCCTCGAGGGGGGGGAGGAATGAGCAGTTCTTC. Translation gives CASRGGRNEQFF.

The chain recombines TRBV5-1 with TRBJ2-7, with D perhaps matching TRBD2 (6 bases). The CDR3 is 14 amino acids. Germline V gene data show CDR1 as SGHRS and CDR2 as YFSETQ. Trimming stripped 5 bases from V and 0 bases from J, with 12 bases between. Here the CDR3 DNA reads TGCGCCAGCAGAGTCGACGGGGGCTCCTACGAGCAGTACTTC. Amino acids: CASRVDGGSYEQYF.

This chain joins TRBV3-1 (or the pseudogene TRBV3-2) and TRBJ1-4; D ambiguous. The germline CDR1 and CDR2 sequences are LGHDT and YNNKEL (reference sequence). The CDR3 has 12 amino acids. V lost 2 bases and J lost 8, with 6 bases in between. CDR3 sequence: CASSQIREKLFF. The CDR3 nucleotides read TGTGCCAGCAGCCAAATTAGAGAAAAACTGTTTTTT.

This clone has just one count. The chain joins TRBV28 to TRBJ1-3; D not resolved. Trimming removed 7 bases from V and 3 bases from J, with 16 bases in between. This CDR3 spans 15 amino acids. Germline values: CDR1 MDHEN, CDR2 SYDVKM. CDR3 DNA: TGTGCCAGCACCCTGGCGTGGGGAGTTGGAAACACCATATATTTT. Translation gives CASTLAWGVGNTIYF. Full variable domain (remainder filled in from reference TRBV28 and TRBJ1-3): DVKVTQSSRYLVKRTGEKVFLECVQDMDHENMFWYRQDPGLGLRLIYFSYDVKMKEKGDIPEGYSVSREKKERFSLILESASTNQTSMYLCASTLAWGVGNTIYFGEGSWLTVV.

The chain recombines TRBV5-4 with TRBJ2-2, with a weak D call TRBD1 (6 bases). The germline V and J ends were trimmed by 5 bases and 1 base, with 15 bases remaining between them. CDR3 length equals 16 residues. Germline-derived CDR1 and CDR2 are SGHNT and YYREEE (reference sequence). DNA for the CDR3: TGTGCCAGCAGTTCGGGAACAGGGAGGAACACCGGGGAGCTGTTTTTT. It yields the protein CASSSGTGRNTGELFF.

This clone appeared once. The J gene is TRBJ2-1, the V gene TRBV3-1 (or the pseudogene TRBV3-2); D possibly corresponds to TRBD2 (6 bases). Trimming cost V 0 bases and J 8 bases, with 11 bases left between them. The CDR3 spans 14 residues. CDR1 and CDR2 from the germline V gene are LGHDT and YNNKEL (reference sequence). The CDR3 bases are TGTGCCAGCAGCCAAGAGGGGGGAACAGATGAGCAGTTCTTC. Translation: CASSQEGGTDEQFF.

V is TRBV6-1 and J is TRBJ1-1, with D possibly matching TRBD1 (5 bases). The CDR3 consists of 17 residues. The germline gives CDR1 MNHNS, CDR2 SASEGT. V was cut by 3 bases and J by 0 bases, with 17 bases left in between. This CDR3 is CASSENGLGLMNTEAFF. CDR3 bases: TGTGCCAGCAGTGAGAATGGGTTGGGACTTATGAACACTGAAGCTTTCTTT.

The chain combines TRBV9 with TRBJ2-7, with 7 bases that match TRBD1. Unmatched junction bases numbered 3, after V lost 3 bases and J lost 0 bases. The germline CDR1 and CDR2 sequences are SGDLS and YYNGEE. CDR3 length equals 14 residues. CDR3 nucleotide sequence: TGTGCCAGCAGCGGCCGGGACAGCTCCTACGAGCAGTACTTC. Amino acids: CASSGRDSSYEQYF.

The chain carries TRBV20-1 and TRBJ2-2, with 8 bases aligning to TRBD1. Trimming cost V 3 bases and J 7 bases; bases outside gene matches: 7. CDR3 length: 14 residues. Germline assignment: CDR1 DFQATT and CDR2 SNEGSKA (reference sequence). CDR3 protein: CSASPSGGGGELFF. The CDR3 region has the DNA TGCAGTGCTAGTCCCTCAGGGGGCGGCGGGGAGCTGTTTTTT.